This TCR beta chain was sequenced for a study of T cells in Graves' hyperthyroidism and ophthalmopathy. Exclusions: uncontrolled infection, other autoimmune disease, pregnancy, lactation. Study results and limitations: Ophthalmopathy onset followed model prediction by a median approximately 5.9 months.

CDR1 and CDR2 (germline): LGHDT, YNNKEL (reference sequence). Losses at the gene ends were 4 bases for V and 7 bases for J; bases not matched to a gene: 5. This CDR3 spans 14 amino acids. Amplification of TCR beta CDR3 regions was performed using RNA transcripts as template. RT-PCR in the first round (using the HTBI primer set) targeted the TCR CDR3. TCRdb re-analysed the multiplex PCR reads in MiXCR, keeping a single row per CDR3 protein. The table shows 330,000 or so distinct CDR3 sequences, with approximately 18% occurring only once. The sample holds a few counts of this clonotype. Its antigen is unknown.

The chain uses TRBV3-1 and TRBJ1-5, with 9 bases lining up with TRBD1. This clonotype was obtained from a man between 50 and 59 years old with Graves' ophthalmopathy. Sequencing used blood. This chain's CDR3 is CASSPGQGWQPQHF. Written as DNA, the CDR3 is TGTGCCAGCAGCCCTGGACAGGGGTGGCAGCCCCAGCATTTT.